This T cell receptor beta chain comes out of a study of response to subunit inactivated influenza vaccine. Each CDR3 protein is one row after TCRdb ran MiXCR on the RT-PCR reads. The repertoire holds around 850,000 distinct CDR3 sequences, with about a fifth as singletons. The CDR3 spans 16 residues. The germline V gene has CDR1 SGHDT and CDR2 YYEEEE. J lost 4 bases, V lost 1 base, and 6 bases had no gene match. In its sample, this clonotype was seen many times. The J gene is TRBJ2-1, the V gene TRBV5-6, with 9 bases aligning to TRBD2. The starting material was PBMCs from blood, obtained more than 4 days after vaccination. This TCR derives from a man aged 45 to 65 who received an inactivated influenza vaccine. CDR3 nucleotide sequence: TGTGCCAGCAGCTTGTTGGCCGGACTAGCGTACAATGAGCAGTTCTTC. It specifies CASSLLAGLAYNEQFF. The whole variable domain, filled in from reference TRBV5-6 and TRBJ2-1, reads DAGVTQSPTHLIKTRGQQVTLRCSPKSGHDTVSWYQQALGQGPQFIFQYYEEEERQRGNFPDRFSGHQFPNYSSELNVNALLLGDSALYLCASSLLAGLAYNEQFFGPGTRLTVL.